The 18 T cell receptor beta chains given below trace back to one sample, sequenced in a study of cytomegalovirus exposure and HLA in healthy donors. PCR was performed using 60 Vbeta and 13 Jbeta primers. Measured with immunoSEQ multiplex PCR; TCRdb has only the in-frame clones, and not every one. Of 150,000 to 200,000 clones detected, roughly 79% appear once; the ten largest clones hold approximately 13%. The sequenced sample consisted of PBMCs. The receptors originated from a woman aged 50 to 60 in good health and CMV-seronegative.

CDR3 amino acids: CASRLGQGVGTQYF. CDR3 DNA: TGTGCCAGCAGACTGGGACAGGGGGTAGGGACCCAGTACTTC. The J gene is TRBJ2-5, the V gene TRBV7-2; 11 nucleotides align to TRBD1. Unmatched junction bases numbered 7, after V lost 6 bases and J lost 7 bases. This CDR3 has 14 residues. Germline assignment: CDR1 SGHTA and CDR2 FQGNSA.

This sequence joins TRBV5-1 and TRBJ1-1; 7 bases map to TRBD1. Germline trimming cut 1 base from V and 8 bases from J; bases unmatched to any gene: 11. CDR1 SGHRS and CDR2 YFSETQ come from the germline V gene. This CDR3 has 15 residues. The chain's CDR3 is CASSLLTGQNKEAFF. For the CDR3, the DNA is TGCGCCAGCAGCTTGTTGACAGGGCAAAATAAGGAAGCTTTCTTT.

This sequence joins TRBV19 and TRBJ1-1, with 9 bases matching TRBD1. The CDR3 is 14 amino acids. V dropped 6 bases and J dropped 2; count of bases not matched to a gene: 4. CDR1 and CDR2 (germline): LNHDA, SQIVND (reference sequence). CDR3 nucleotides: TGTGCCAGTAGCAGGGACAGGGATAACACTGAAGCTTTCTTT. It yields the protein CASSRDRDNTEAFF.

This clone was detected only once. This chain connects TRBV4-3 to TRBJ2-3, with 10 nucleotides matching TRBD1. Germline V lookup: CDR1 LGHNA, CDR2 YSLEER. The V gene end was trimmed by 3 bases and the J gene end by 2 bases; junction bases not matched to a gene: 2. The CDR3 sequence is 15 residues long. The CDR3 loop reads CASSQTGGDTDTQYF. The CDR3 DNA follows: TGCGCCAGCAGCCAGACAGGGGGCGACACAGATACGCAGTATTTT.

The rearrangement joins TRBV28 to TRBJ1-1; D not resolved. This CDR3 spans 12 amino acids. Germline CDR1 MDHEN, CDR2 SYDVKM. V lost 6 bases and J lost 8, with 13 bases in between. The DNA of the CDR3 is TGTGCCAGCAGCCCAAGCGCACCGGAAGCTTTCTTT. This gives the protein CASSPSAPEAFF. The full variable domain, completed using reference TRBV28 and TRBJ1-1, is DVKVTQSSRYLVKRTGEKVFLECVQDMDHENMFWYRQDPGLGLRLIYFSYDVKMKEKGDIPEGYSVSREKKERFSLILESASTNQTSMYLCASSPSAPEAFFGQGTRLTVV.

V usage is TRBV7-2 and J usage is TRBJ2-5, with D perhaps matching TRBD1 (6 bases). Looked up from germline, CDR1 is SGHTA and CDR2 is FQGNSA. The V end was cut by 5 bases, the J end by 1 base, with 17 bases between. There are 16 residues in the CDR3. Here the CDR3 DNA reads TGTGCCAGCAGCCCTAGAAGAGTCAGGGGCCAAGAGACCCAGTACTTC. This sequence encodes CASSPRRVRGQETQYF. The variable domain in full, with the rest retrieved from reference TRBV7-2 and TRBJ2-5, is GAGVSQSPSNKVTEKGKDVELRCDPISGHTALYWYRQSLGQGLEFLIYFQGNSAPDKSGLPSDRFSAERTGGSVSTLTIQRTQQEDSAVYLCASSPRRVRGQETQYFGPGTRLLVL.

This chain uses TRBV9 with TRBJ2-3, with 14 bases lining up with TRBD2. Germline lookup yields CDR1 SGDLS and CDR2 YYNGEE. CDR3 size: 16 residues. Unmatched junction bases numbered 4, after V lost 3 bases and J lost 4 bases. Here the CDR3 reads CASSERLAGGPDTQYF. CDR3 nucleotides: TGTGCCAGCAGCGAACGACTAGCGGGAGGGCCAGATACGCAGTATTTT.

This clone came up once. The CDR3 nucleotides read TGTGCCAGCAGATTACCTACAGGGGGCAGCGGCTACACCTTC. It encodes CASRLPTGGSGYTF. V is TRBV13 and J is TRBJ1-2; 9 bases fit TRBD1. The CDR3 is made up of 14 amino acids. The V segment lost 6 bases and the J segment 8 bases; nucleotides outside the gene matches: 10. Germline CDR1 and CDR2: PRHDT and FYEKMQ (reference sequence).

This rearrangement joins TRBV28 to TRBJ2-7; 14 nucleotides match TRBD2. The trim removed 3 bases at V and 6 bases at J, leaving 4 bases unmatched. Germline CDR1 MDHEN, CDR2 SYDVKM. CDR3 length equals 15 residues. The CDR3 DNA reads TGTGCCAGCAGTTTGACTAGCGGGAGGGCCTTCGAGCAGTACTTC. This gives the protein CASSLTSGRAFEQYF. The variable domain in full, with the rest retrieved from reference TRBV28 and TRBJ2-7, is DVKVTQSSRYLVKRTGEKVFLECVQDMDHENMFWYRQDPGLGLRLIYFSYDVKMKEKGDIPEGYSVSREKKERFSLILESASTNQTSMYLCASSLTSGRAFEQYFGPGTRLTVT.

This clone occurred once. The chain joins TRBV12-5 to TRBJ1-2; no clear D gene. This CDR3 spans 17 amino acids. In germline, CDR1 is LGHNT, CDR2 FRNRAP. V was cut by 2 bases and J by 0 bases, with 16 bases left in between. In nucleotides, the CDR3 is TGTGCTAGTGGTTTGCCATACGACAAGGAATCTAACTATGGCTACACCTTC. This sequence encodes CASGLPYDKESNYGYTF.

Here the CDR3 DNA reads TGTGCCAGCAAACAGGGGACTAATGAAAAACTGTTTTTT. Protein product: CASKQGTNEKLFF. This rearrangement joins TRBV2 to TRBJ1-4; 7 nucleotides line up with TRBD1. With V trimmed by 7 bases and J by 2 bases, 1 base remained unmatched. The CDR3 length is 13 residues. Germline V gene sequence: CDR1 SNHLY, CDR2 FYNNEI. The full variable domain, its missing parts supplied by reference TRBV2 and TRBJ1-4, is EPEVTQTPSHQVTQMGQEVILRCVPISNHLYFYWYRQILGQKVEFLVSFYNNEISEKSEIFDDQFSVERPDGSNFTLKIRSTKLEDSAMYFCASKQGTNEKLFFGSGTQLSVL.

This chain joins TRBV9 and TRBJ1-1; D might be TRBD1 (5 bases). V lost 1 base, J lost 0 bases, and 16 bases lay in between. This CDR3 has 17 residues. The germline gives CDR1 SGDLS, CDR2 YYNGEE. CDR3 sequence: CASSVSPGIMVNTEAFF. DNA of the CDR3: TGTGCCAGCAGCGTATCTCCAGGGATCATGGTGAACACTGAAGCTTTCTTT.

This clone was observed a single time. The rearrangement links TRBV28 to TRBJ2-6; D ambiguous. This CDR3 has 15 amino acids. In germline, CDR1 is MDHEN, CDR2 SYDVKM. Trimming left V 5 bases short and J 0 bases short, with 8 bases between. The CDR3 loop reads CASSLQSSGANVLTF. The CDR3 nucleotides read TGTGCCAGCAGTCTACAGAGCTCTGGGGCCAACGTCCTGACTTTC.

The chain combines TRBV30 with TRBJ1-5; D is possibly TRBD1 (5 bases). V lost 2 bases and J lost 4, with 12 bases in between. The V gene's germline CDR1 is GTSNPN and CDR2 SVGIG (reference sequence). This CDR3 comprises 14 residues. CDR3 sequence reads: CAWSSEAGNQPQHF. CDR3 coding DNA: TGTGCCTGGAGTAGTGAGGCAGGGAATCAGCCCCAGCATTTT.

The table lists this clone with a count of one. The J gene is TRBJ1-2, the V gene TRBV6-5; 10 bases agree with TRBD1. CDR1 is MNHEY, CDR2 SVGAGI, per germline. This CDR3 comprises 14 residues. With V trimmed by 5 bases and J by 4 bases, 4 bases remained unmatched. CDR3: CASSRTGGTYGYTF. CDR3 in DNA: TGTGCCAGCAGTCGGACAGGGGGGACCTATGGCTACACCTTC.

The CDR3 nucleotides are TGTGCCAGCAGTTTGGGAGGGATTGAAGAGACCCAGTACTTC. The encoded protein is CASSLGGIEETQYF. The V and J genes are TRBV28 and TRBJ2-5; TRBD2 agrees at 7 bases. Trimming took 3 bases from V and 3 from J; bases not matched to a gene: 4. CDR3 size: 14 residues. The germline CDR1 and CDR2 sequences are MDHEN and SYDVKM.

The genes are TRBV9 and TRBJ2-5; unclear D gene. With 0 bases removed from V and 1 base from J, the gap between germline ends came to 4 bases. The CDR3 runs 13 residues. The germline V gene has CDR1 SGDLS and CDR2 YYNGEE. CDR3 DNA sequence: TGTGCCAGCAGCGTAGGGCCCCAAGAGACCCAGTACTTC. Residues: CASSVGPQETQYF. Variable domain in full (rest from reference TRBV9 and TRBJ2-5): DSGVTQTPKHLITATGQRVTLRCSPRSGDLSVYWYQQSLDQGLQFLIQYYNGEERAKGNILERFSAQQFPDLHSELNLSSLELGDSALYFCASSVGPQETQYFGPGTRLLVL.

This clone was seen only once. This chain joins TRBV27 and TRBJ2-7, with D possibly matching TRBD2 (6 bases). The germline V gene has CDR1 MNHEY and CDR2 SMNVEV (reference sequence). Trimming removed 6 bases from V and 3 bases from J, with 15 bases in between. This CDR3 has 14 residues. CDR3 protein: CASRPGGPGYEQYF. DNA of the CDR3: TGTGCCAGCAGACCCGGGGGACCCGGCTACGAGCAGTACTTC.